These 13 T cell receptor beta chains originate from one sample sequenced in a study of T cell responses to AZD1222 COVID-19 vaccine. The table came from immunoSEQ multiplex PCR; TCRdb's copy has only in-frame clones and leaves some out. The repertoire holds around 100,000 clones, with approximately 89% as singletons. Specimen: peripheral blood, collected 28 days after the second AZD1222 dose. The receptor source for this set is an adult who received the AZD1222 COVID-19 vaccine.

J is TRBJ2-2 and V is TRBV12-5; 7 bases are a match to TRBD1. Germline V gives CDR1 LGHNT, CDR2 FRNRAP. The CDR3 contains 14 residues. J gave up 4 bases and V 4 bases, and 3 bases lay outside the gene matches. CDR3 residues: CASGYTGATGELFF. The DNA of the CDR3 is TGTGCTAGTGGTTATACAGGGGCCACCGGGGAGCTGTTTTTT.

The chain is built from TRBV11-2 and TRBJ2-6; D gene ambiguous. Trimming cost V 5 bases and J 2 bases, with 7 bases left between them. This CDR3 has 14 residues. Germline CDR1 is SGHAT and CDR2 is FQNNGV. The CDR3 DNA is TGTGCCAGCAGCCTGGGTCCTGGGGCCAACGTCCTGACTTTC. This sequence encodes CASSLGPGANVLTF.

The V and J genes are TRBV9 and TRBJ1-1; D not certain. The CDR3 runs 15 residues. The germline V gene has CDR1 SGDLS and CDR2 YYNGEE. V lost 3 bases, J lost 0 bases, and 12 bases lay in between. The DNA for the CDR3 is TGTGCCAGCAGCGCTGGACGGACTATGAACACTGAAGCTTTCTTT. Amino acids: CASSAGRTMNTEAFF. The complete variable domain, with remaining parts taken from reference TRBV9 and TRBJ1-1, reads DSGVTQTPKHLITATGQRVTLRCSPRSGDLSVYWYQQSLDQGLQFLIQYYNGEERAKGNILERFSAQQFPDLHSELNLSSLELGDSALYFCASSAGRTMNTEAFFGQGTRLTVV.

V usage is TRBV5-6 and J usage is TRBJ1-3, with D hard to call. V lost 4 bases to trimming and J lost 0 bases, with 8 bases between them. This CDR3 has 14 residues. Per the germline V gene, CDR1 is SGHDT and CDR2 is YYEEEE. The CDR3 is CASSKFISGNTIYF. The CDR3 bases are TGTGCCAGCAGCAAGTTCATCTCTGGAAACACCATATATTTT.

The sample holds one count of this clone. This chain joins TRBV12-3 or TRBV12-4 and TRBJ1-6, with D unclear. Trimming took 6 bases from V and 5 from J, leaving 5 bases between them. The CDR3 totals 12 residues. In nucleotides, the CDR3 is TGTGCCAGCAGGCCAGATAATTCACCCCTCCACTTT. Amino acids: CASRPDNSPLHF.

This sequence joins TRBV6-6 and TRBJ1-4; D gene uncertain. Trimming removed 7 bases at V and 0 bases at J, with 6 bases between. CDR3 length: 13 amino acids. The germline V gene has CDR1 MNHNY and CDR2 SVGAGI (reference sequence). CDR3 amino acids: CASTLATNEKLFF. CDR3 bases: TGTGCCAGCACATTAGCAACTAATGAAAAACTGTTTTTT.

This chain connects TRBV9 to TRBJ2-5; a possible D gene is TRBD2 (5 bases). V lost 4 bases and J 8 bases, leaving 9 bases between the germline ends. The CDR3 loop spans 11 amino acids. Germline CDR1 SGDLS, CDR2 YYNGEE. CDR3: CASSPGITQYF. CDR3 DNA: TGTGCCAGCAGCCCCGGGATAACCCAGTACTTC.

This clone was observed a few times. The V call is TRBV5-4, the J call TRBJ1-1; D is uncertain. CDR3 length equals 13 residues. Germline V CDR1 and CDR2: SGHNT, YYREEE (reference sequence). Trimming removed 4 bases at V and 0 bases at J, with 7 bases between. The CDR3 sequence is CASSLTMNTEAFF. DNA of the CDR3: TGTGCCAGCAGCCTTACCATGAACACTGAAGCTTTCTTT.

The chain links TRBV3-1 (or the pseudogene TRBV3-2) to TRBJ2-1; TRBD2 matches 7 bases. V lost 3 bases to trimming and J lost 7 bases; unmatched junction nucleotides: 3. The CDR3 length is 13 residues. CDR1 and CDR2 from the germline V gene are LGHDT and YNNKEL (reference sequence). CDR3 nucleotides: TGTGCCAGCAGCCACCGGGGGGTTAATGAGCAGTTCTTC. Its protein product is CASSHRGVNEQFF.

This clone has just one count. One junction end disagrees with the germline gene, perhaps due to a read error. V and J are TRBV14 and TRBJ1-5; D not certain. Germline V gene sequence: CDR1 SGHDN, CDR2 FVKESK. CDR3 length equals 13 residues. The CDR3 bases are TGTGCCAGCAGTCAAGGTCCCAATCAGCCCCAGCATTTT. Translated, it gives CASSQGPNQPQHF.

The J gene is TRBJ2-7, the V gene TRBV27; D unresolved. V lost 5 bases to trimming and J lost 2 bases, with 4 bases between them. Germline loops: CDR1 MNHEY, CDR2 SMNVEV (reference sequence). The CDR3 has 11 residues. CDR3 residues: CASSMAYEQYF. The CDR3 DNA follows: TGTGCCAGCAGTATGGCCTACGAGCAGTACTTC.

The V call is TRBV18, the J call TRBJ1-2; 7 nucleotides agree with TRBD1. This CDR3 is 14 amino acids long. Germline loops: CDR1 KGHSH, CDR2 LQKENI. The trim removed 3 bases at V and 7 bases at J, leaving 8 bases unmatched. The CDR3 loop reads CASSPGTEGRGYTF. CDR3 nucleotides: TGTGCCAGCTCACCGGGGACAGAAGGCCGTGGCTACACCTTC.

This clone was observed a single time. The chain uses TRBV5-1 and TRBJ1-3, with D possibly matching TRBD1 (6 bases). The V end lost 2 bases, the J end lost 4 bases, and 16 bases lay between the germline ends. Germline CDR1 SGHRS, CDR2 YFSETQ. The CDR3 consists of 16 residues. This chain's CDR3 is CASSLVHPGGGNTIYF. The CDR3 DNA reads TGCGCCAGCAGCTTAGTTCACCCCGGGGGCGGAAACACCATATATTTT. Drawing the rest from reference TRBV5-1 and TRBJ1-3, the complete variable domain is KAGVTQTPRYLIKTRGQQVTLSCSPISGHRSVSWYQQTPGQGLQFLFEYFSETQRNKGNFPGRFSGRQFSNSRSEMNVSTLELGDSALYLCASSLVHPGGGNTIYFGEGSWLTVV.